The TCR beta chain described here comes from a study of blood T cell repertoires in COVID-19. Cohort allocation depended upon clinical history that participants reported. Before being deemed recovered, Cohort 3 donors had two negative PCRs, clearance, or symptom resolution. Looked up from germline, CDR1 is LGHDT and CDR2 is YNNKEL (reference sequence). CDR3 length: 14 amino acids. Trimming removed 4 bases at V and 3 bases at J, with 10 bases between. Original methodology: Amplified reference gene primers provided the basis for estimating nucleated cell counts. Assay used: immunoSEQ multiplex PCR; TCRdb lists only in-frame clones, some missing. The DNA was the basis for D and trimming; V, J and clone size are from that table. The sample carries 360,000 or so clones, roughly 91% recorded once.

Sequencing input: PBMCs or T cells enriched from blood (not recorded which). This sequence originates from a woman aged 25 to 45 who had recovered from COVID-19. The V gene is TRBV3-1 (or the pseudogene TRBV3-2), the J gene TRBJ1-5, with a possible D match to TRBD1 (5 bases). The CDR3: CASSLGGFNQPQHF. CDR3 nucleotide sequence: TGTGCCAGCAGCCTCGGGGGATTCAATCAGCCCCAGCATTTT.